Each of the 12 T cell receptor beta chains below was sequenced from the same sample in a study of cytomegalovirus exposure and HLA in healthy donors. Primers for the PCR totalled 60 Vbeta and 13 Jbeta. Profiling relied on immunoSEQ multiplex PCR, and the TCRdb table lists in-frame clones only, not all of them. The sample comprises about 210,000 clones, about four fifths of which are singletons, and roughly a tenth rests with the top ten. The sample consisted of PBMCs. These receptor sequences come from a woman in her forties or fifties in good health and CMV-seropositive.

This chain joins TRBV28 and TRBJ2-4, with a possible D match to TRBD2 (6 bases). The CDR3 is made up of 16 amino acids. Germline V gene data show CDR1 as MDHEN and CDR2 as SYDVKM. The DNA of the CDR3 is TGTGGAACCCGGGAGCACAAATTTCTAGCCAAAAACATTCAGTACTTC. Its protein is CGTREHKFLAKNIQYF.

This clone was counted only a few times. CDR3 in amino acids: CASSVAQGGGETQYF. The CDR3 DNA reads as TGTGCCAGCAGCGTAGCTCAGGGAGGGGGAGAGACCCAGTACTTC. The chain links TRBV9 to TRBJ2-5, with D tentatively TRBD2 (7 bases). Germline values: CDR1 SGDLS, CDR2 YYNGEE. V lost 0 bases and J 4 bases, leaving 13 bases between the germline ends. The CDR3 runs 15 residues.

This chain connects TRBV30 to TRBJ2-3, with D unclear. Trimming left V 2 bases short and J 6 bases short, with 18 bases between. There are 15 residues in the CDR3. The germline CDR1 and CDR2 sequences are GTSNPN and SVGIG (reference sequence). CDR3 sequence (DNA): TGTGCCTGGAGTAAGCGTGCGATGCGTTTCGATACGCAGTATTTT. It specifies CAWSKRAMRFDTQYF.

V usage is TRBV5-1 and J usage is TRBJ2-5; TRBD2 agrees at 8 bases. This CDR3 is 14 amino acids long. Germline CDR1 reads SGHRS; CDR2 reads YFSETQ. V dropped 3 bases and J dropped 4; count of bases not matched to a gene: 5. The CDR3 region has the DNA TGCGCCAGCAGCTACGGGGGGGGCACAGAGACCCAGTACTTC. Translating it yields CASSYGGGTETQYF.

CDR3 in DNA: TGCAGCGTTTCCGGGGGGGGTTTGAACACTGAAGCTTTCTTT. Amino acids: CSVSGGGLNTEAFF. V is TRBV29-1 and J is TRBJ1-1, with D maybe TRBD1 (5 bases). The CDR3 length is 14 residues. Germline-derived CDR1 and CDR2 are SQVTM and ANQGSEA. Deletions cut 5 bases from V and 0 bases from J, with 13 bases between.

The chain combines TRBV5-1 with TRBJ2-7, with a weak D call TRBD2 (6 bases). The CDR3 extends over 14 amino acids. Germline values: CDR1 SGHRS, CDR2 YFSETQ. Trimming pared 4 bases from V and 5 bases from J, leaving 16 bases between. The CDR3 spells CASSPRGALDEQYF. The CDR3 bases are TGCGCCAGCAGCCCCCGCGGGGCGTTGGACGAGCAGTACTTC.

V gene TRBV5-1 combines with J gene TRBJ2-5; 14 bases map to TRBD2. V lost 3 bases to trimming and J lost 2 bases; unmatched junction nucleotides: 3. CDR1 and CDR2 (germline): SGHRS, YFSETQ. CDR3 size: 16 residues. The CDR3 sequence is CASSWGLAGDQETQYF. CDR3 nucleotides: TGCGCCAGCAGCTGGGGACTAGCGGGAGATCAAGAGACCCAGTACTTC.

The V gene is TRBV7-3, the J gene TRBJ2-2; 9 positions match TRBD2. V shed 5 bases and J 4 bases; nucleotides not matched to a gene: 14. Germline V CDR1 and CDR2: SGHTA, FQGTGA. The CDR3 sequence is 18 residues long. The CDR3 is CASSLAPSGDVSTGELFF. The CDR3 DNA is TGTGCCAGCAGCCTAGCGCCTAGCGGGGATGTGAGCACCGGGGAGCTGTTTTTT.

This sequence joins TRBV27 and TRBJ1-1; D uncertain. Germline CDR1 is MNHEY and CDR2 is SMNVEV (reference sequence). CDR3 size: 15 residues. The V and J ends lost 6 bases and 6 bases respectively, with 20 bases between them. The CDR3 protein is CASSPAMDLAAEAFF. In DNA, the CDR3 is TGTGCCAGCAGCCCGGCCATGGATTTGGCGGCTGAAGCTTTCTTT.

The chain carries TRBV30 and TRBJ2-7; 9 nucleotides agree with TRBD2. V lost 3 bases to trimming and J lost 3 bases; unmatched junction nucleotides: 3. Germline V gene lookup returns CDR1 GTSNPN and CDR2 SVGIG (reference sequence). This CDR3 is 13 amino acids long. The CDR3 DNA sequence: TGTGCCTGGAGGCGGGGGGGCCACTACGAGCAGTACTTC. This sequence encodes CAWRRGGHYEQYF.

Written as DNA, the CDR3 is TGTGCCAGCAGCTCTCATGATCGGGGGACCCAGTACTTC. Translation: CASSSHDRGTQYF. The rearrangement links TRBV27 to TRBJ2-5; maybe TRBD2 (5 bases). Germline V gene sequence: CDR1 MNHEY, CDR2 SMNVEV (reference sequence). Between the trimmed V and J ends, which lost 6 bases and 7 bases, there was a span of 15 bases. This CDR3 has 13 residues.

The chain is built from TRBV18 and TRBJ2-3; the match to TRBD2 covers 10 bases. This CDR3 region has 15 residues. The V gene end was trimmed by 3 bases and the J gene end by 6 bases; junction bases not matched to a gene: 6. From germline, CDR1 is KGHSH and CDR2 LQKENI. The DNA of the CDR3 is TGTGCCAGCTCACCGGGACTAGCGACAAGGGATACGCAGTATTTT. Protein sequence: CASSPGLATRDTQYF.